Below, 18 T cell receptor beta chains from the same sample are listed, as sequenced in a study of beta chain features in type 1 diabetes. Sequenced material consisted of expressed TCRB transcripts (all of the isolated RNA was reverse transcribed). The table came from immunoSEQ multiplex PCR; TCRdb's copy has only in-frame clones and leaves some out. The sample yields nearly 350,000 clones, roughly 8% seen once. Sequencing was done on a sample of central memory CD4+ T cells from blood. These receptors were taken from a woman between 18 and 30 years old in good health.

The V gene is TRBV7-6, the J gene TRBJ2-7; 14 positions agree with TRBD2. This CDR3 region has 16 residues. Germline values: CDR1 SGHVS, CDR2 FNYEAQ. V lost 4 bases and J lost 7; bases outside the gene matches: 9. The CDR3 loop reads CASSSPGTSGSGEQYF. CDR3 DNA: TGTGCCAGCAGCTCCCCGGGGACTAGCGGGAGCGGTGAGCAGTACTTC.

This clone has only a few counts. The V call is TRBV2, the J call TRBJ1-2; possible D gene TRBD1, 6 bases. The CDR3 loop spans 14 amino acids. Germline assignment: CDR1 SNHLY and CDR2 FYNNEI. V lost 4 bases and J 5 bases, leaving 14 bases between the germline ends. CDR3 DNA sequence: TGTGCCAGCAGTGGGGAACAGGGCCAATATGGCTACACCTTC. As protein: CASSGEQGQYGYTF.

Only a few counts were recorded for this clone. The V gene is TRBV29-1, the J gene TRBJ2-7; D unclear. V lost 0 bases to trimming and J lost 9 bases, with 15 bases between them. The CDR3 runs 13 residues. In germline, CDR1 is SQVTM, CDR2 ANQGSEA. CDR3 sequence reads: CSVEDSSKNGQYF. The CDR3 coding sequence is TGCAGCGTTGAAGATAGCTCAAAAAATGGGCAGTACTTC.

The rearrangement uses TRBV5-1 and TRBJ2-3; 7 nucleotides match TRBD2. The CDR3 extends over 16 amino acids. Germline V gene data show CDR1 as SGHRS and CDR2 as YFSETQ. The junction had 9 bases not matched to a gene; V was cut back by 3 bases and J by 2 bases. The CDR3 region has the DNA TGCGCCAGCAGCTCAGGACTAGTCCGGGACACAGATACGCAGTATTTT. Amino acid sequence: CASSSGLVRDTDTQYF.

This clone was counted only a few times. This chain connects TRBV7-9 to TRBJ2-5; 7 nucleotides agree with TRBD1. This CDR3 is 13 amino acids long. The junction had 5 bases not matched to a gene; V was cut back by 5 bases and J by 5 bases. Germline V gene data show CDR1 as SEHNR and CDR2 as FQNEAQ (reference sequence). CDR3 protein: CASSQGTVETQYF. The CDR3 DNA follows: TGTGCCAGCAGCCAAGGGACAGTGGAGACCCAGTACTTC.

The DNA of the CDR3 is TGTGCCAGCAGCCATACTCCCGTAGATACGCAGTATTTT. Protein product: CASSHTPVDTQYF. The chain joins TRBV7-2 to TRBJ2-3; D gene ambiguous. Germline lookup yields CDR1 SGHTA and CDR2 FQGNSA. This CDR3 is 13 amino acids long. Trimming shortened V by 5 bases and J by 5 bases, and 11 bases separated the two germline ends.

V and J are TRBV4-2 and TRBJ2-2; 11 bases map to TRBD2. V gave up 0 bases and J gave up 3 bases; unmatched junction bases: 12. Germline-derived CDR1 and CDR2 are LGHNA and YNFKEQ. The CDR3 runs to 20 residues. DNA of the CDR3: TGTGCCAGCAGCCAAGATGTGAATAGCGGGAGGGTGGGAGACACCGGGGAGCTGTTTTTT. Translation: CASSQDVNSGRVGDTGELFF.

The rearrangement links TRBV25-1 to TRBJ2-7; 8 bases fit TRBD1. CDR1 MGHDK and CDR2 SYGVNS come from the germline V gene. This CDR3 is built from 15 residues. V shed 3 bases and J 4 bases; nucleotides not matched to a gene: 8. This CDR3 is CASSDPRQGRYEQYF. CDR3 sequence (DNA): TGTGCCAGCAGTGACCCTCGACAGGGGAGGTACGAGCAGTACTTC.

The rearrangement uses TRBV4-2 and TRBJ1-2; TRBD1 matches 9 bases. The CDR3 is 16 amino acids. The germline V gene encodes CDR1 LGHNA and CDR2 YNFKEQ. The trim removed 1 base at V and 2 bases at J, leaving 5 bases unmatched. In nucleotides, the CDR3 is TGTGCCAGCAGCCAAGGTGGACAGGGGCTAAACTATGGCTACACCTTC. The encoded protein is CASSQGGQGLNYGYTF.

This clone has more than one count but fewer than ten. The CDR3 DNA sequence: TGTGCCAGCAGCGGCCAAGAGACCCAGTACTTC. Translated, it gives CASSGQETQYF. The rearrangement joins TRBV7-6 to TRBJ2-5; D gene unclear. V was pared by 5 bases and J by 1 base, with 2 bases between. This CDR3 is 11 amino acids long. Germline assignment: CDR1 SGHVS and CDR2 FNYEAQ. Based on the CDR3 plus reference TRBV7-6 and TRBJ2-5, the full variable domain is GAGVSQSPRYKVTKRGQDVALRCDPISGHVSLYWYRQALGQGPEFLTYFNYEAQQDKSGLPNDRFSAERPEGSISTLTIQRTEQRDSAMYRCASSGQETQYFGPGTRLLVL.

This clone was observed a handful of times. The chain is built from TRBV15 and TRBJ1-3; TRBD1 matches at 7 bases. Germline loops: CDR1 LNHNV, CDR2 YYDKDF (reference sequence). The trim removed 0 bases at V and 4 bases at J, leaving 3 bases unmatched. CDR3 length: 15 amino acids. The CDR3 DNA reads as TGTGCCACCAGCAGAGATGGAGGGGGCGGAAACACCATATATTTT. Its translation: CATSRDGGGGNTIYF. Variable domain in full (rest from reference TRBV15 and TRBJ1-3): DAMVIQNPRYQVTQFGKPVTLSCSQTLNHNVMYWYQQKSSQAPKLLFHYYDKDFNNEADTPDNFQSRRPNTSFCFLDIRSPGLGDTAMYLCATSRDGGGGNTIYFGEGSWLTVV.

The table lists this clone with a few counts. The CDR3 DNA is TGTGCCAGCAGCTTAGGGTATCGGGTTTCCTATGGCTACACCTTC. This codes for CASSLGYRVSYGYTF. This chain links TRBV7-2 with TRBJ1-2; D not certain. Germline V gene lookup returns CDR1 SGHTA and CDR2 FQGNSA. With 1 base removed from V and 4 bases from J, the gap between germline ends came to 13 bases. CDR3 length equals 15 residues.

The rearrangement uses TRBV19 and TRBJ2-3, with a weak D call TRBD2 (5 bases). Trimming pared 3 bases from V and 10 bases from J, leaving 17 bases between. The CDR3 extends over 14 amino acids. Germline V gene lookup returns CDR1 LNHDA and CDR2 SQIVND (reference sequence). CDR3 DNA: TGTGCCAGTAGTATTCGGACCGGAGGCACACCGCAGTATTTT. Translating gives CASSIRTGGTPQYF.

This clone was detected only a few times. V and J are TRBV27 and TRBJ2-7; TRBD2 matches 13 bases. From germline, CDR1 is MNHEY and CDR2 SMNVEV (reference sequence). There are 18 residues in the CDR3. The V segment lost 1 base and the J segment 3 bases; nucleotides outside the gene matches: 9. This CDR3 is CASSLLGRTSGSFYEQYF. CDR3 nucleotides: TGTGCCAGCAGTTTATTGGGAAGGACTAGCGGGAGTTTCTACGAGCAGTACTTC.

This clone was counted at least ten times. The same CDR3 can be traced to other DNA sequences in this sample. The chain links TRBV4-3 to TRBJ2-6, with D unclear. CDR1 is LGHNA, CDR2 YSLEER, per germline. Trimming shortened V by 0 bases and J by 0 bases, and 6 bases separated the two germline ends. The length of the CDR3 is 16 residues. DNA for the CDR3: TGCGCCAGCAGCCAAGACCGCTACTCTGGGGCCAACGTCCTGACTTTC. Translating gives CASSQDRYSGANVLTF.

The chain recombines TRBV7-9 with TRBJ1-1; TRBD1 agrees at 7 bases. V gave up 0 bases and J gave up 4 bases; unmatched junction bases: 14. The CDR3 sequence is 18 residues long. Germline V gene lookup returns CDR1 SEHNR and CDR2 FQNEAQ (reference sequence). The CDR3 reads CASSLAPPGQLSGTEAFF. The DNA of the CDR3 is TGTGCCAGCAGCTTAGCGCCGCCGGGACAGCTATCAGGCACTGAAGCTTTCTTT. The entire variable domain, with the rest obtained from reference TRBV7-9 and TRBJ1-1, is as follows: DTGVSQNPRHKITKRGQNVTFRCDPISEHNRLYWYRQTLGQGPEFLTYFQNEAQLEKSRLLSDRFSAERPKGSFSTLEIQRTEQGDSAMYLCASSLAPPGQLSGTEAFFGQGTRLTVV.

This clone was recorded a few times. This rearrangement joins TRBV13 to TRBJ2-5; D may be TRBD1 or TRBD2 (5 bases each). The CDR3 has 14 residues. Trimming shortened V by 4 bases and J by 4 bases, and 13 bases separated the two germline ends. Germline assignment: CDR1 PRHDT and CDR2 FYEKMQ (reference sequence). CDR3 sequence (DNA): TGTGCCAGCAGCTGGGCCGGGACCCGAGAGACCCAGTACTTC. Residues: CASSWAGTRETQYF.

Of note for this clone: One junction end disagrees with the germline gene, perhaps due to a read error. This chain joins TRBV7-2 and TRBJ2-4, with D perhaps matching TRBD2 (6 bases). Germline V gives CDR1 SGHTA, CDR2 FQGNSA. The CDR3 covers 17 residues. In nucleotides, the CDR3 is TGCGCCAGCAGCCAAGAAGTCGGTGGAGGGGCCAAAAACATTCAGTACTTC. It yields the protein CASSQEVGGGAKNIQYF.